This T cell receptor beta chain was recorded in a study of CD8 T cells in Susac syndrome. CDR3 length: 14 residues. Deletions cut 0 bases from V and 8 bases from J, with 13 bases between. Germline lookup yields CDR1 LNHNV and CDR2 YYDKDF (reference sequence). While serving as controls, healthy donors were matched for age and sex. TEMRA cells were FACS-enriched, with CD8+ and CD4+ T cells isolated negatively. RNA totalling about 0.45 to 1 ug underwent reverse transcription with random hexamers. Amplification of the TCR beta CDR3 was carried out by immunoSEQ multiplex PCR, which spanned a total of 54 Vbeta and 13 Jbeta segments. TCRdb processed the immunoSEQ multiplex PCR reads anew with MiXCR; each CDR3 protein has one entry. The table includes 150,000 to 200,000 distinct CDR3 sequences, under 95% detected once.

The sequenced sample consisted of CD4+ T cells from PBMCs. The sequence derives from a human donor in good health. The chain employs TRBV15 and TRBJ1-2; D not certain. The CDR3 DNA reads TGTGCCACCAGCAGAGATGACGGAACTCCGGGCTACACCTTC. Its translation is CATSRDDGTPGYTF.